The TCR beta chain under discussion was sequenced for a study of vaccination effects on CD4 cells after COVID-19. Overall study: Vaccine administered to participants consisted of two doses of either BNT162b2 or mRNA-1273.

With the ViraFEST assay, the study expanded antigen-specific CD4+ T cells using viral peptide pools, then sequenced them. Researchers isolated CD4+ T cells once ten to eleven days of culture had elapsed. The vaccine recipients had no prior SARS-CoV-2 infection, with negative nucleocapsid antibodies. TCRdb's copy holds only in-frame clones and misses some; the assay was immunoSEQ multiplex PCR. The sample has tens of thousands of clones, approximately 79% seen once; the top ten hold around 2.8%. The length of the CDR3 is 12 residues. The germline V and J ends were trimmed by 5 bases and 2 bases, with 5 bases remaining between them. Germline V gene lookup returns CDR1 SGHNT and CDR2 YENEEA. As to this clone: The antigen is unknown.

Sequenced here: CD4+ T cells from PBMCs cultured with HCoV-NL63 spike peptides, sampled before COVID-19 vaccination. The J gene is TRBJ2-3, the V gene TRBV11-3; D assignment may be TRBD1 or TRBD2 (5 bases each). This TCR came from a human donor who received a COVID-19 vaccine. CDR3 residues: CASSGTTDTQYF. CDR3 DNA sequence: TGTGCCAGCAGCGGGACCACAGATACGCAGTATTTT. The entire variable domain, with the rest obtained from reference TRBV11-3 and TRBJ2-3, is as follows: EAGVVQSPRYKIIEKKQPVAFWCNPISGHNTLYWYLQNLGQGPELLIRYENEEAVDDSQLPKDRFSAERLKGVDSTLKIQPAELGDSAVYLCASSGTTDTQYFGPGTRLTVL.